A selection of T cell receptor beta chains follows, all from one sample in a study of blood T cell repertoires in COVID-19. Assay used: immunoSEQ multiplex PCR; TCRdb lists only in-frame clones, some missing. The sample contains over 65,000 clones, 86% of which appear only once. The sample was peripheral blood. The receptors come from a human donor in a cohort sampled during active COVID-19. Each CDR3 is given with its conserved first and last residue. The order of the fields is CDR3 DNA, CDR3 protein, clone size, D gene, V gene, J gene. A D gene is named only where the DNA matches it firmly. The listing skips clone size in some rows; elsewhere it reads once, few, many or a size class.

CDR3 DNA: TGTGCCAGCAGTGAATCGGGGGCAACTAATGAAAAACTGTTTTTT
CDR3 protein: CASSESGATNEKLFF
clone size: -
D gene: -
V gene: TRBV25-1
J gene: TRBJ1-4

CDR3 DNA: TGCGCCAGCAGCCTCTCAACAGCGGGGGTTTATGAGACCCAGTACTTC
CDR3 protein: CASSLSTAGVYETQYF
clone size: -
D gene: TRBD2
V gene: TRBV5-1
J gene: TRBJ2-5

CDR3 DNA: TGCGCCAGCAGCTCGGGGACAGGGGGCTACCAAGAGACCCAGTACTTC
CDR3 protein: CASSSGTGGYQETQYF
clone size: -
D gene: TRBD1
V gene: TRBV5-1
J gene: TRBJ2-5

CDR3 DNA: TGTGCCAGCAGCCGGGACACTGAAGCTTTCTTT
CDR3 protein: CASSRDTEAFF
clone size: -
D gene: -
V gene: TRBV11-2
J gene: TRBJ1-1

CDR3 DNA: TGCGCCAGCAGCTTGTCTCGCGTCACCAAGAGCTATGGCTACACCTTC
CDR3 protein: CASSLSRVTKSYGYTF
clone size: -
D gene: -
V gene: TRBV5-1
J gene: TRBJ1-2

CDR3 DNA: TGCGCCAGCAGCGACCCAGGGGCCCTAACAGCTAACTATGGCTACACCTTC
CDR3 protein: CASSDPGALTANYGYTF
clone size: -
D gene: -
V gene: TRBV5-1
J gene: TRBJ1-2

CDR3 DNA: TGCAGCGTTGGAGGGTCCCATCTTTCCTACGAGCAGTACTTC
CDR3 protein: CSVGGSHLSYEQYF
clone size: -
D gene: -
V gene: TRBV29-1
J gene: TRBJ2-7

CDR3 DNA: TGTGCCTGGAGTGCCACCCGTGGGTCCGGGGAGACCCAGTACTTC
CDR3 protein: CAWSATRGSGETQYF
clone size: -
D gene: -
V gene: TRBV30
J gene: TRBJ2-5

CDR3 DNA: TGTGCCAGCAGCCACCTGGGACAACAGGCAATCTATTCCTATAATTCACCCCTCCACTTT
CDR3 protein: CASSHLGQQAIYSYNSPLHF
clone size: -
D gene: -
V gene: TRBV3-1/TRBV3-2
J gene: TRBJ1-6

CDR3 DNA: TGCGCCAATCCGACAGGATCCTCCTCCTACGAGCAGTACTTC
CDR3 protein: CANPTGSSSYEQYF
clone size: few
D gene: -
V gene: TRBV10-1
J gene: TRBJ2-7

CDR3 DNA: TGTGCCAGCAGCGTCTCTTTCGGCAATGAGCAGTTCTTC
CDR3 protein: CASSVSFGNEQFF
clone size: -
D gene: -
V gene: TRBV7-9
J gene: TRBJ2-1

CDR3 DNA: TGTGCCAGCAGCGACGACAGGGGGCGGACTGAAGCTTTCTTT
CDR3 protein: CASSDDRGRTEAFF
clone size: -
D gene: TRBD1
V gene: TRBV9
J gene: TRBJ1-1

CDR3 DNA: TGTGCCAGCAGCTCCCTCCGGGACCAAGAGACCCAGTACTTC
CDR3 protein: CASSSLRDQETQYF
clone size: -
D gene: -
V gene: TRBV7-9
J gene: TRBJ2-5

CDR3 DNA: TGTGCCAGCAGCCCAATGACCACAGGGGGTTCCGACTTC
CDR3 protein: CASSPMTTGGSDF
clone size: -
D gene: TRBD1
V gene: TRBV3-1/TRBV3-2
J gene: TRBJ2-7

CDR3 DNA: TGTGCCAGCAGTTCGGAGATAAGGAGTTCAAACTATGGCTACACCTTC
CDR3 protein: CASSSEIRSSNYGYTF
clone size: -
D gene: -
V gene: TRBV27
J gene: TRBJ1-2

CDR3 DNA: TGCGCCAGCAGCTTGGGCAGGAACACTGAAGCTTTCTTT
CDR3 protein: CASSLGRNTEAFF
clone size: -
D gene: -
V gene: TRBV5-1
J gene: TRBJ1-1

CDR3 DNA: TGTGCCAGCAGCTTGGCGGGGGGCCAATTCAATGAGCAGTTCTTC
CDR3 protein: CASSLAGGQFNEQFF
clone size: -
D gene: -
V gene: TRBV5-5
J gene: TRBJ2-1